One and the same sample provided the 30 T cell receptor beta chains below, sequenced in a study of blood T cells in healthy people across ages. The authors ran a second PCR of about 6 to 11 cycles using a sample-barcoded 5' primer and a J-beta primer mix. A single record per CDR3 protein comes from TCRdb applying MiXCR to the 5' RACE reads. The sample has roughly 2 million distinct CDR3 sequences; just under 50% are singletons. Specimen: blood. The receptors derive from a woman in her 40s in good health.

This chain links TRBV5-1 with TRBJ1-6; 9 bases align to TRBD1. CDR3 length: 15 amino acids. Germline CDR1 SGHRS, CDR2 YFSETQ. The ends lost 3 bases at V and 10 bases at J; junction bases unmatched: 8. The CDR3 is CASSSDRGSLSPLHF. The CDR3 DNA follows: TGCGCCAGCAGCTCGGACAGGGGATCTTTATCACCCCTCCACTTT.

V is TRBV9 and J is TRBJ1-5; TRBD1 is a possible D gene (6 bases). The V and J ends lost 4 bases and 1 base respectively, with 12 bases between them. The CDR3 contains 15 residues. CDR1 is SGDLS, CDR2 YYNGEE, per germline. CDR3 sequence reads: CASSSGVSSNQPQHF. In nucleotides, the CDR3 is TGTGCCAGCAGCTCAGGGGTGTCCAGCAATCAGCCCCAGCATTTT.

This clonotype was found a few times. V usage is TRBV27 and J usage is TRBJ2-3, with D uncertain. The CDR3 is 15 residues long. Germline-derived CDR1 and CDR2 are MNHEY and SMNVEV (reference sequence). Between the trimmed V and J ends, which lost 2 bases and 0 bases, there was a span of 9 bases. The CDR3 DNA follows: TGTGCCAGCAGTTTAGTCGCGAGTAGCACAGATACGCAGTATTTT. It is translated as CASSLVASSTDTQYF.

The V gene is TRBV20-1, the J gene TRBJ2-7; 9 bases agree with TRBD2. Trimming took 5 bases from V and 4 from J; bases not matched to a gene: 12. Germline V gene sequence: CDR1 DFQATT, CDR2 SNEGSKA (reference sequence). The CDR3 sequence is 15 residues long. The CDR3 DNA is TGCAGTGCTCCGACTAGCGGCCGACCAGATTACGAGCAGTACTTC. Translation: CSAPTSGRPDYEQYF.

In its sample, this clonotype was seen once. The rearrangement uses TRBV28 and TRBJ1-2; no clear D gene. V lost 5 bases to trimming and J lost 4 bases, with 8 bases between them. Germline V gives CDR1 MDHEN, CDR2 SYDVKM. This CDR3 has 12 amino acids. The CDR3 DNA follows: TGTGCCAGCAGTGCGATGGTCTATGGCTACACCTTC. It encodes CASSAMVYGYTF.

This clonotype turned up a few times. CDR3 coding DNA: TGTGCCAGCAGCCAACCTGGCTCGGGGGATACCCCTCCATGGACCCAGTACTTC. It yields the protein CASSQPGSGDTPPWTQYF. The chain employs TRBV3-1 and TRBJ2-5, with D tentatively TRBD2 (6 bases). V was pared by 2 bases and J by 7 bases, with 26 bases between. Germline V gives CDR1 LGHDT, CDR2 YNNKEL (reference sequence). The CDR3 has 18 residues.

This rearrangement joins TRBV12-3 or TRBV12-4 to TRBJ2-7, with a tentative D call TRBD1 (5 bases). This CDR3 comprises 14 residues. Trimming cost V 5 bases and J 0 bases, with 11 bases left between them. In DNA, the CDR3 is TGTGCCAGCAGTCGGACAATGAGCTCCTACGAGCAGTACTTC. As protein: CASSRTMSSYEQYF.

J is TRBJ2-5 and V is TRBV29-1, with 7 bases aligning to TRBD1. The J call may be mistaken, given a closer DNA end match to TRBJ2-7. The CDR3 contains 13 residues. Germline V gene sequence: CDR1 SQVTM, CDR2 ANQGSEA. The CDR3 is CSVVTGVGYEQYF. In nucleotides, the CDR3 is TGCAGCGTTGTAACAGGGGTCGGCTACGAGCAGTACTTC.

The chain is built from TRBV6-2 or TRBV6-3 and TRBJ1-2; TRBD1 might be the D (6 bases). The germline V gene has CDR1 MNHEY and CDR2 SVGEGT. CDR3 length: 14 amino acids. V lost 7 bases to trimming and J lost 6 bases, with 18 bases between them. CDR3 protein: CASTMRGTGHGYTF. For the CDR3, the DNA is TGTGCCAGCACCATGAGGGGGACGGGCCATGGCTACACCTTC.

This clonotype was counted a single time. The V call is TRBV11-2, the J call TRBJ2-1; TRBD2 agrees at 9 bases. The CDR3 consists of 19 residues. CDR1 is SGHAT, CDR2 FQNNGV, per germline. Germline trimming cut 0 bases from V and 0 bases from J; bases unmatched to any gene: 9. The chain's CDR3 is CASSLDAVAGDRSYNEQFF. The CDR3 DNA follows: TGTGCCAGCAGCTTAGATGCGGTAGCGGGGGACCGCTCCTACAATGAGCAGTTCTTC.

This clonotype was seen more than once but under ten times. The chain links TRBV29-1 to TRBJ1-4, with TRBD1 as a possible D gene (6 bases). This CDR3 contains 13 residues. Germline assignment: CDR1 SQVTM and CDR2 ANQGSEA. Trimming removed 6 bases at V and 8 bases at J, with 16 bases between. The CDR3 nucleotides are TGCAGCGTCCGTCGCGGGGGCGAAGAAAAACTGTTTTTT. Encoded protein: CSVRRGGEEKLFF.

The table lists this clonotype with a few counts. This chain uses TRBV10-2 with TRBJ2-7; maybe TRBD2 (6 bases). CDR1 is WSHSY, CDR2 SAAADI, per germline. Trimming left V 8 bases short and J 7 bases short, with 18 bases between. CDR3 length: 13 residues. DNA of the CDR3: TGCGCCAGCGGTAGCGGCCCCCCCCGTGAGCAGTACTTC. It yields the protein CASGSGPPREQYF.

Worth noting for this clonotype: The junction differs from germline at one of its ends, possibly a read error. The rearrangement joins TRBV4-1 to TRBJ2-4; perhaps TRBD2 as D (5 bases). The CDR3 runs 18 residues. Germline assignment: CDR1 MGHRA and CDR2 YSYEKL. The chain's CDR3 is CAGSQGTTPEGSKNIQYF. The CDR3 DNA sequence: TGCGCCGGCAGCCAAGGTACGACGCCCGAGGGATCCAAAAACATTCAGTACTTC.

This clonotype was counted between two and nine times. CDR3 protein: CASSLLDSYGYTF. The CDR3 DNA reads as TGTGCCAGCAGTTTATTAGACAGCTATGGCTACACCTTC. The chain is built from TRBV12-3 or TRBV12-4 and TRBJ1-2; tentatively, D is TRBD1 (5 bases). There are 13 residues in the CDR3. Trimming cost V 2 bases and J 4 bases, with 8 bases left between them.

The table lists this clonotype with a few counts. This chain joins TRBV29-1 and TRBJ1-1; 7 bases line up with TRBD1. Per the germline V gene, CDR1 is SQVTM and CDR2 is ANQGSEA. V lost 4 bases and J lost 1; bases outside the gene matches: 3. The CDR3 runs 13 residues. For the CDR3, the DNA is TGCAGCGTTGCTCGACAGGGGAACACTGAAGCTTTCTTT. Its translation: CSVARQGNTEAFF.

The V and J genes are TRBV3-1 and TRBJ1-4; 7 positions agree with TRBD1. The trim removed 4 bases at V and 0 bases at J, leaving 14 bases unmatched. The CDR3 has 19 residues. Germline lookup yields CDR1 LGHDT and CDR2 YNNKEL (reference sequence). CDR3 DNA: TGTGCCAGCAGCCCATTCGGAGGGACAGAGACTCCAACTAATGAAAAACTGTTTTTT. This encodes CASSPFGGTETPTNEKLFF.

V and J are TRBV28 and TRBJ2-5; D is possibly TRBD1 (6 bases). Germline V gene sequence: CDR1 MDHEN, CDR2 SYDVKM. V lost 3 bases and J 2 bases, leaving 13 bases between the germline ends. The CDR3 is made up of 15 amino acids. CDR3 DNA sequence: TGTGCCAGCAGTTTTTCTGGACAGTCTCAAGAGACCCAGTACTTC. This sequence encodes CASSFSGQSQETQYF.

The chain recombines TRBV20-1 with TRBJ2-5; 11 nucleotides agree with TRBD1. The trim removed 6 bases at V and 4 bases at J, leaving 22 bases unmatched. Looked up from germline, CDR1 is DFQATT and CDR2 is SNEGSKA (reference sequence). The CDR3 has 19 amino acids. The CDR3 loop is CSARDLVLGPGQGGETQYF. As DNA, the CDR3 is TGCAGTGCGCGAGACCTTGTATTGGGACCGGGACAGGGGGGAGAGACCCAGTACTTC.

The V and J genes are TRBV7-3 and TRBJ2-1; 13 bases align to TRBD2. V was clipped by 5 bases and J by 9 bases; unmatched bases: 7. CDR3 size: 15 residues. Germline-derived CDR1 and CDR2 are SGHTA and FQGTGA. The CDR3 nucleotides are TGTGCCAGCAGCACACTAGCGGGGGGGCTCTTTGAGCAGTTCTTC. Its translation is CASSTLAGGLFEQFF.

V usage is TRBV12-3 or TRBV12-4 and J usage is TRBJ2-4, with TRBD1 matching 7 bases. The CDR3 is made up of 12 amino acids. The ends lost 7 bases at V and 4 bases at J; junction bases unmatched: 1. In DNA, the CDR3 is TGTGCCAGCACGGGACAGAAAAACATTCAGTACTTC. It is translated as CASTGQKNIQYF.

The chain is built from TRBV27 and TRBJ1-2, with 12 bases that match TRBD1. The CDR3 has 18 amino acids. V lost 6 bases, J lost 7 bases, and 18 bases stayed unmatched. In germline, CDR1 is MNHEY, CDR2 SMNVEV (reference sequence). The CDR3 DNA sequence: TGTGCCAGCAGGCCCCCGGGACAGGGGGCGCGGGTTGACCCTGGCTACACCTTC. Amino acids: CASRPPGQGARVDPGYTF.

This clonotype was seen more than once but under ten times. This chain links TRBV15 with TRBJ2-5; TRBD1 agrees at 8 bases. Per the germline V gene, CDR1 is LNHNV and CDR2 is YYDKDF (reference sequence). The CDR3 consists of 15 residues. Unmatched junction bases numbered 4, after V lost 2 bases and J lost 2 bases. As DNA, the CDR3 is TGTGCCACCAGCAGACCTGGACAGGGACAAGAGACCCAGTACTTC. It yields the protein CATSRPGQGQETQYF.

The chain joins TRBV2 to TRBJ1-2; TRBD1 might be the D (6 bases). Trimming removed 6 bases from V and 4 bases from J, with 21 bases in between. CDR1 is SNHLY, CDR2 FYNNEI, per germline. This CDR3 is built from 16 residues. CDR3 bases: TGTGCCAGCAGCGCCGGGACAACCCTAGCTAGCTATGGCTACACCTTC. It translates to CASSAGTTLASYGYTF.

This chain joins TRBV7-7 and TRBJ2-3, with TRBD1 identical over 11 bases. The CDR3 spans 15 residues. Germline V gene data show CDR1 as SSHAT and CDR2 as FNYEAQ (reference sequence). The CDR3 sequence is CAGSPGQGASDTQYF. Written as DNA, the CDR3 is TGTGCTGGCAGCCCCGGACAGGGGGCATCAGATACGCAGTATTTT. Supplemented by reference TRBV7-7 and TRBJ2-3, the full variable domain reads GAGVSQSPRYKVTKRGQDVTLRCDPISSHATLYWYQQALGQGPEFLTYFNYEAQPDKSGLPSDRFSAERPEGSISTLTIQRTEQRDSAMYRCAGSPGQGASDTQYFGPGTRLTVL.

The chain is built from TRBV6-2 or TRBV6-3 and TRBJ1-2, with D unresolved. Per germline, CDR1 MNHEY and CDR2 SVGEGT. Trimming removed 5 bases at V and 5 bases at J, with 15 bases between. The CDR3 has 14 amino acids. The CDR3 coding sequence is TGTGCCAGCAGTCATAAAGCCACTTCTTATGGCTACACCTTC. Translated: CASSHKATSYGYTF.

The rearrangement joins TRBV6-2 or TRBV6-3 to TRBJ2-1; 16 nucleotides agree with TRBD2. Germline loops: CDR1 MNHEY, CDR2 SVGEGT. V was clipped by 6 bases and J by 0 bases; unmatched bases: 8. The CDR3 runs to 19 residues. The CDR3 reads CASRTGLAGGKSSYNEQFF. CDR3 in DNA: TGTGCCAGCAGGACGGGACTAGCGGGGGGGAAGAGCTCCTACAATGAGCAGTTCTTC.

The chain employs TRBV9 and TRBJ1-1; 9 nucleotides line up with TRBD1. The CDR3 runs 15 residues. The germline V gene has CDR1 SGDLS and CDR2 YYNGEE. The junction had 7 bases not matched to a gene; V was cut back by 3 bases and J by 4 bases. The CDR3 is CASSGYGQGRTEAFF. For the CDR3, the DNA is TGTGCCAGCAGCGGATACGGACAGGGGCGCACTGAAGCTTTCTTT. Full variable domain (outside the CDR3, taken from reference TRBV9 and TRBJ1-1): DSGVTQTPKHLITATGQRVTLRCSPRSGDLSVYWYQQSLDQGLQFLIQYYNGEERAKGNILERFSAQQFPDLHSELNLSSLELGDSALYFCASSGYGQGRTEAFFGQGTRLTVV.

J is TRBJ2-3 and V is TRBV27, with D perhaps matching TRBD2 (6 bases). The CDR3 contains 16 residues. Trimming left V 2 bases short and J 2 bases short, with 14 bases between. Germline CDR1 reads MNHEY; CDR2 reads SMNVEV (reference sequence). This CDR3 is CASSLLRSGYTDTQYF. CDR3 DNA sequence: TGTGCCAGCAGTTTACTCCGTAGCGGATACACAGATACGCAGTATTTT.

V and J are TRBV6-5 and TRBJ1-2; perhaps TRBD1 as D (5 bases). Looked up from germline, CDR1 is MNHEY and CDR2 is SVGAGI. V lost 2 bases and J 2 bases, leaving 6 bases between the germline ends. This CDR3 region has 13 residues. CDR3 region: CASSYQGNYGYTF. DNA for the CDR3: TGTGCCAGCAGTTACCAGGGAAACTATGGCTACACCTTC.

This clonotype was picked up a small number of times. V is TRBV27 and J is TRBJ2-3; TRBD2 might be the D (6 bases). Trimming took off 3 bases at V and 0 bases at J, with 10 bases between the two ends. The CDR3 covers 15 residues. Germline V gene lookup returns CDR1 MNHEY and CDR2 SMNVEV (reference sequence). The CDR3 here is CASSFYSGSTDTQYF. The CDR3 DNA reads TGTGCCAGCAGTTTTTACAGCGGGAGCACAGATACGCAGTATTTT.